This T cell receptor (beta chain) was observed in a study of radiation and T cells in renal cell carcinoma. Study background: Nephrectomy followed 15 Gy stereotactic body radiation by 4 weeks.

General study findings and limits: In blood, top tumor clones expanded by 2 weeks, shrinking by 4.

Time point specified: blood 2 weeks post-SBRT. Treatment here: 15 Gy SBRT to primary tumor, nephrectomy 4 weeks later. This renal cell carcinoma was of the clear cell type. Germline CDR1 GTSNPN, CDR2 SVGIG (reference sequence). The CDR3 contains 13 residues. Trimming removed 3 bases from V and 5 bases from J, with 14 bases in between. In regard to this clone: Its antigen is not known.

The method was immunoSEQ multiplex PCR; TCRdb's version includes in-frame clones alone and lacks a portion of them. The sample lists about 49,000 clones; 80% were seen once. The sample here was blood, taken from a patient whose treatment included radiotherapy and nephrectomy. The V call is TRBV30, the J call TRBJ2-7; D might be TRBD1 (6 bases). The sequence came from a woman in her seventies with renal cell carcinoma. The CDR3 DNA reads TGTGCCTGGAGGACCGGGACATTAGACGAGCAGTACTTC. Translated, it gives CAWRTGTLDEQYF.